The next 21 T cell receptor beta chains were all read from a single sample in a study of T-cell memory formation after mild COVID-19. TCRdb called the 5' RACE reads again in MiXCR, with one record for every CDR3 protein. The repertoire has about 210,000 distinct CDR3 sequences, approximately 10% of them found once; the top ten carry approximately 2.8%. The sequencing sample was made of PBMCs or a T cell subset sorted from them (not recorded which). All receptors come from a man younger than 30 who had mild COVID-19 (a few samples of this study predate the infection). Cell type and time point are not known.

In its sample, this clonotype was seen once. The chain carries TRBV5-1 and TRBJ2-2; D gene unclear. The V end lost 4 bases, the J end lost 5 bases, and 18 bases lay between the germline ends. CDR1 is SGHRS and CDR2 is YFSETQ in the germline V gene. This CDR3 is 16 amino acids long. In DNA, the CDR3 is TGCGCCAGCAGCCCTAGGACCGCCATAGGGACCGGGGAGCTGTTTTTT. Its protein product is CASSPRTAIGTGELFF.

This clonotype came up a few times. The V call is TRBV29-1, the J call TRBJ1-1; 9 nucleotides agree with TRBD1. CDR3 size: 13 residues. Germline values: CDR1 SQVTM, CDR2 ANQGSEA. J was trimmed by 5 bases and V by 6 bases; bases with no gene match: 7. The CDR3 loop reads CSVGGQGLTEAFF. The CDR3 nucleotides are TGCAGCGTGGGGGGACAGGGCCTTACTGAAGCTTTCTTT.

This chain's CDR3 is CASSFSAATDTQYF. CDR3 DNA sequence: TGCGCCAGCAGCTTTTCGGCGGCCACAGATACGCAGTATTTT. The rearrangement joins TRBV5-1 to TRBJ2-3; D ambiguous. This CDR3 comprises 14 residues. Germline assignment: CDR1 SGHRS and CDR2 YFSETQ. Trimming left V 2 bases short and J 2 bases short, with 9 bases between.

This rearrangement joins TRBV2 to TRBJ2-2, with TRBD2 identical over 10 bases. V shed 7 bases, J shed 5 bases, and the junction held 4 bases outside the gene matches. This CDR3 region has 14 residues. The germline gives CDR1 SNHLY, CDR2 FYNNEI. The CDR3 region is CASISGGLTGELFF. CDR3 DNA sequence: TGTGCCAGCATTAGCGGGGGGCTTACCGGGGAGCTGTTTTTT.

There are many counts of this clonotype. The chain is built from TRBV4-3 and TRBJ2-5; 10 positions agree with TRBD2. Germline-derived CDR1 and CDR2 are LGHNA and YSLEER. CDR3 length: 16 residues. With V trimmed by 1 base and J by 4 bases, 6 bases remained unmatched. The CDR3 DNA follows: TGCGCCAGCAGCCAAGGAGTAGCGGGGGGCGGAGAGACCCAGTACTTC. Residues: CASSQGVAGGGETQYF.

The rearrangement uses TRBV20-1 and TRBJ1-2; D is ambiguous. V gave up 3 bases and J gave up 5 bases, with 13 bases separating them. The CDR3 sequence is 13 residues long. CDR1 and CDR2 from the germline V gene are DFQATT and SNEGSKA (reference sequence). CDR3 sequence: CSASPRADYGYTF. CDR3 sequence (DNA): TGCAGTGCTAGTCCTCGGGCGGATTATGGCTACACCTTC.

This clonotype was observed many times. This chain joins TRBV12-3 or TRBV12-4 and TRBJ2-3, with 13 nucleotides matching TRBD2. V was clipped by 3 bases and J by 6 bases; unmatched bases: 6. This CDR3 has 16 amino acids. DNA of the CDR3: TGTGCCAGCAGTTTTGAACTAGCGGGGGGGCTGGATACGCAGTATTTT. Translated, it gives CASSFELAGGLDTQYF.

This clonotype was counted between two and nine times. CDR3 nucleotide sequence: TGCAGCGTCCACTTCCTAATAGCTGGAACTGAAGCTTTCTTT. It yields the protein CSVHFLIAGTEAFF. The chain couples TRBV29-1 to TRBJ1-1; D call uncertain. Germline-derived CDR1 and CDR2 are SQVTM and ANQGSEA. The germline V and J ends were trimmed by 6 bases and 5 bases, with 19 bases remaining between them. The CDR3 length is 14 residues.

This clonotype has a count of ten or more. The J gene is TRBJ2-7, the V gene TRBV7-2; 8 nucleotides align to TRBD2. CDR1 is SGHTA and CDR2 is FQGNSA in the germline V gene. The J segment lost 3 bases and the V segment lost 4 bases, leaving 14 bases of the junction unmatched. The CDR3 is 17 amino acids. The CDR3 DNA is TGTGCCAGCAGCTCCACGCGGGGGGCCGGTATTGGCTACGAGCAGTACTTC. Translated: CASSSTRGAGIGYEQYF. The full variable domain, rest sourced from reference TRBV7-2 and TRBJ2-7, is GAGVSQSPSNKVTEKGKDVELRCDPISGHTALYWYRQSLGQGLEFLIYFQGNSAPDKSGLPSDRFSAERTGGSVSTLTIQRTQQEDSAVYLCASSSTRGAGIGYEQYFGPGTRLTVT.

This clonotype was seen at least ten times. The rearrangement joins TRBV4-3 to TRBJ2-1; D ambiguous. The V end was cut by 0 bases, the J end by 10 bases, with 7 bases between. The CDR3 runs 12 residues. Germline lookup yields CDR1 LGHNA and CDR2 YSLEER. This chain's CDR3 is CASSQDGGEQFF. CDR3 nucleotide sequence: TGCGCCAGCAGCCAAGATGGCGGAGAGCAGTTCTTC.

The rearrangement uses TRBV4-3 and TRBJ1-1, with D unresolved. Trimming took off 0 bases at V and 3 bases at J, with 11 bases between the two ends. The CDR3 is made up of 15 amino acids. Germline-derived CDR1 and CDR2 are LGHNA and YSLEER. The CDR3 region is CASSQDLDGDTEAFF. In nucleotides, the CDR3 is TGCGCCAGCAGCCAAGATTTGGACGGGGACACTGAAGCTTTCTTT.

This clonotype has only a few counts. V is TRBV18 and J is TRBJ1-2; D not certain. The germline CDR1 and CDR2 sequences are KGHSH and LQKENI. CDR3 length: 15 residues. The germline V and J ends were trimmed by 6 bases and 3 bases, with 17 bases remaining between them. The CDR3 reads CASSPGNLGYYGYTF. The DNA of the CDR3 is TGTGCCAGCTCTCCCGGAAATCTGGGCTACTATGGCTACACCTTC.

The CDR3 protein is CASSYRGSPLHF. The CDR3 DNA reads as TGTGCCAGCAGTTACAGGGGTTCACCCCTCCACTTT. The J gene is TRBJ1-6, the V gene TRBV2; 7 bases map to TRBD1. CDR1 is SNHLY and CDR2 is FYNNEI in the germline V gene. CDR3 length equals 12 residues. After removal of 5 bases from V and 9 bases from J, the junction contained 1 base not matched to a gene.

This clonotype was detected only a few times. The chain employs TRBV5-1 and TRBJ2-5; D is unresolved. The germline V and J ends were trimmed by 0 bases and 5 bases, with 8 bases remaining between them. CDR1 and CDR2 (germline): SGHRS, YFSETQ. There are 13 residues in the CDR3. The CDR3 coding sequence is TGCGCCAGCAGCTTGGGTGGGGATGAGACCCAGTACTTC. Translation gives CASSLGGDETQYF.

This clonotype occurred a few times. The chain uses TRBV29-1 and TRBJ1-5; unclear D gene. There are 13 residues in the CDR3. The germline CDR1 and CDR2 sequences are SQVTM and ANQGSEA. The ends were cut back, 6 bases at V and 6 bases at J, with 15 bases in the middle. As DNA, the CDR3 is TGCAGCGTCATCATACGCCCGGGTCAGCCCCAGCATTTT. Amino acids: CSVIIRPGQPQHF.

This chain connects TRBV5-5 to TRBJ1-1; the D is unclear. Germline V gives CDR1 SGHKS, CDR2 YYEKEE (reference sequence). V lost 4 bases and J 8 bases, leaving 9 bases between the germline ends. The CDR3 spans 11 residues. The CDR3 nucleotides are TGTGCCAGCAGCCTAAACATAGAAGCTTTCTTT. The encoded protein is CASSLNIEAFF.

The V call is TRBV3-1, the J call TRBJ1-3; D remains unclear. The CDR3 covers 15 residues. Germline-derived CDR1 and CDR2 are LGHDT and YNNKEL (reference sequence). V shed 0 bases and J shed 2 bases, with 8 bases lying between them. CDR3 DNA: TGTGCCAGCAGCCAAGAGGGCGGAACTGGAAACACCATATATTTT. Its protein product is CASSQEGGTGNTIYF.

This clonotype was seen more than once but under ten times. The chain employs TRBV7-3 and TRBJ1-5; no reliable D call. This CDR3 is built from 15 residues. V lost 5 bases and J 6 bases, leaving 17 bases between the germline ends. Germline V gene sequence: CDR1 SGHTA, CDR2 FQGTGA. The CDR3 sequence is CASSLGTAGLQPQHF. The CDR3, as DNA: TGTGCCAGCAGCCTAGGTACGGCAGGCCTTCAGCCCCAGCATTTT.

The table lists this clonotype with a few counts. The chain has TRBV7-2 and TRBJ1-5; D is uncertain. Germline V gene lookup returns CDR1 SGHTA and CDR2 FQGNSA. The V end was cut by 1 base, the J end by 3 bases, with 4 bases between. The CDR3 extends over 13 amino acids. CDR3 sequence: CASSLGANQPQHF. The CDR3 DNA reads TGTGCCAGCAGCTTAGGGGCCAATCAGCCCCAGCATTTT.

The chain employs TRBV21-1 and TRBJ2-3; the table gives TRBD2 as D, unverified against the DNA. TRBV21-1 constitutes a pseudogene. The CDR3 loop spans 20 amino acids. CDR3 protein: CASSKPNVASGGRSTDMQYF. As DNA, the CDR3 is TGTGCCAGCAGCAAACCTAACGTGGCTAGCGGGGGGCGGAGCACAGATATGCAGTATTTT.

V usage is TRBV4-3 and J usage is TRBJ2-7; 12 bases map to TRBD2. CDR3 length: 16 residues. Looked up from germline, CDR1 is LGHNA and CDR2 is YSLEER. Germline trimming cut 1 base from V and 7 bases from J; bases unmatched to any gene: 8. The CDR3 spells CASSQVASGGGHEQYF. DNA for the CDR3: TGCGCCAGCAGCCAAGTTGCTAGCGGGGGGGGACATGAGCAGTACTTC.